This T cell receptor beta chain was obtained from a study of lymphopenia after photon versus proton radiotherapy. Study results and caveats: Larger post-nadir TCR diversity loss correlated inversely with survival in deceased patients. Oligoclonal CD8+ Temra expansion after nadir drove photon patients' diversity drop.

Remarks on this clone: The antigen remains undetermined.

TCRdb's copy holds only in-frame clones and misses some; the assay was immunoSEQ multiplex PCR. The table lists more than 80,000 clones, 65% to 85% of them singletons, with over 1.2% in the top ten. This TCR was recovered from a man aged 55 to 70 with pancreatic cancer. The sample was peripheral blood, taken from a patient treated with proton-based radiotherapy.

The DNA for the CDR3 is TGTGCCTGGAGTGTTCCGCCTAGAGAAACTAACTATGGCTACACCTTC. This translates into CAWSVPPRETNYGYTF. The rearrangement links TRBV30 to TRBJ1-2; D is uncertain. The CDR3 has 16 amino acids. Germline V gives CDR1 GTSNPN, CDR2 SVGIG (reference sequence). Trimming stripped 0 bases from V and 0 bases from J, with 14 bases between.